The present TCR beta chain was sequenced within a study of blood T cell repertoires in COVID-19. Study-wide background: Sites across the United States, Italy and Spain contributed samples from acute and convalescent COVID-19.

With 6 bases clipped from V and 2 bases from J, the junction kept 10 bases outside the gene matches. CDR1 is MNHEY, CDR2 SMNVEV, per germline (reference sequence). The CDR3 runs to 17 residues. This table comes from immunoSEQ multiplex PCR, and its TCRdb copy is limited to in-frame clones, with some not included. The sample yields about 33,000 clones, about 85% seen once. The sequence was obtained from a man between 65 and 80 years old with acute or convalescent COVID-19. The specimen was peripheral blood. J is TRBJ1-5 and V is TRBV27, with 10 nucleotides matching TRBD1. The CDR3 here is CASRGTGVGWGNQPQHF. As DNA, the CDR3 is TGTGCCAGCAGGGGGACAGGGGTTGGTTGGGGCAATCAGCCCCAGCATTTT.